This T cell receptor (beta chain) originates from a study of radiotherapy plus CTLA-4 blockade in lung cancer. Germline values: CDR1 SGHVS, CDR2 FQNEAQ. The CDR3 is 15 residues long. The V gene lost 2 bases and the J gene lost 7 bases, with 18 bases spanning the gap. The data were produced by immunoSEQ multiplex PCR, yet TCRdb's version contains in-frame clones alone and is incomplete. The table has about 29,000 clones, 70% to 90% seen once. This clone was recorded only once. Sequencing was performed on peripheral blood, taken from a patient treated with radiotherapy plus ipilimumab. This chain joins TRBV7-8 and TRBJ2-7, with D possibly being TRBD1 (6 bases). The origin of this receptor is a human donor with non-small cell lung cancer that progressed on radiotherapy plus ipilimumab. The CDR3 DNA reads as TGTGCCAGCAGCTTATACCTAAACAGGGCCGGGGAGCAGTACTTC. Its protein is CASSLYLNRAGEQYF.